This TCR beta chain originates from a study of beta chain features in type 1 diabetes. As for the study in general: Cell yields, gender and age were similar in healthy donors and patients.

Comments on this clone: Its antigen is still unknown.

Expressed TCRB transcripts got sequenced, as all isolated RNA was reverse transcribed. TCRdb's table, derived via immunoSEQ multiplex PCR, lists solely in-frame clones and lacks some. The sample records 600,000 to 700,000 clones, around 12% being singletons. Findings and limits, study-wide: For type 1 diabetes patients, VDJ junctions showed fewer insertions and more deletions. TCRB CDR3 length was moderately but significantly reduced in all four CD4+ subsets of Type 1 diabetes patients.

This CDR3 has 11 amino acids. Trimming left V 8 bases short and J 1 base short, with 7 bases between. CDR1 SQVTM and CDR2 ANQGSEA come from the germline V gene. The clonotype comes from a man aged 25 to 45 with type 1 diabetes. The sequencing sample was made of naive CD4+ T cells from blood. This chain uses TRBV29-1 with TRBJ2-3; D uncertain. CDR3 protein: CSQRGTDTQYF. Written as DNA, the CDR3 is TGCAGCCAGCGCGGCACAGATACGCAGTATTTT.